Below, 30 T cell receptor beta chains from the same sample are listed, as sequenced in a study of cytomegalovirus exposure and HLA in healthy donors. Vbeta (60) and Jbeta (13) primers were used in the PCR. Sequencing was performed with immunoSEQ multiplex PCR; in TCRdb, only in-frame clones are kept and a portion is missing. The sample consists of 180,000 or so clones, approximately 72% of them appearing once. Sequencing used PBMCs. Every receptor here comes from a human donor in good health.

V usage is TRBV21-1 and J usage is TRBJ1-4; TRBD1, as called in the table, went unchecked against the DNA. TRBV21-1 is a pseudogene segment. This CDR3 is built from 15 residues. CDR3 coding DNA: TGTGCCAGCAGCAAGAATAGGACAACGGCCGGGAAACTGTTTTTT. Protein product: CASSKNRTTAGKLFF.

This clone occurred once. The rearrangement links TRBV5-1 to TRBJ1-2; 9 nucleotides agree with TRBD1. Per the germline V gene, CDR1 is SGHRS and CDR2 is YFSETQ. Trimming took 0 bases from V and 2 from J; bases not matched to a gene: 8. The CDR3 consists of 17 residues. CDR3 nucleotide sequence: TGCGCCAGCAGCTTGGACCTCCCCGGGACAGGGAACTATGGCTACACCTTC. Translation: CASSLDLPGTGNYGYTF.

This chain links TRBV6-5 with TRBJ1-2; tentative D call: TRBD1 (6 bases). From germline, CDR1 is MNHEY and CDR2 SVGAGI. The CDR3 length is 13 residues. V lost 6 bases and J 4 bases, leaving 12 bases between the germline ends. The CDR3 coding sequence is TGTGCCAGCAGGGAGACAGGCTCCTATGGCTACACCTTC. Its translation is CASRETGSYGYTF.

This clone was seen just once. The rearrangement links TRBV15 to TRBJ1-1, with D maybe TRBD1 (5 bases). Looked up from germline, CDR1 is LNHNV and CDR2 is YYDKDF (reference sequence). The ends were cut back, 0 bases at V and 3 bases at J, with 14 bases in the middle. The CDR3 is made up of 16 amino acids. This CDR3 is CATSRDWQGWDTEAFF. The CDR3 coding sequence is TGTGCCACCAGCAGAGATTGGCAGGGATGGGACACTGAAGCTTTCTTT.

As regards this clone: Its ends do not fully match the called genes, so a read error is possible. CDR3 residues: CSSSLTAAEQYF. The CDR3 region has the DNA TGTTCCAGCAGCCTCACAGCAGCCGAGCAGTACTTC. The V gene is TRBV7-9, the J gene TRBJ2-7; unclear D gene. The germline gives CDR1 SEHNR, CDR2 FQNEAQ (reference sequence). This CDR3 comprises 12 residues.

The chain carries TRBV4-1 and TRBJ1-1; D gene unclear. This CDR3 spans 15 amino acids. Trimming took 0 bases from V and 1 from J, leaving 9 bases between them. The germline V gene has CDR1 MGHRA and CDR2 YSYEKL. The CDR3 is CASSQEWQANTEAFF. For the CDR3, the DNA is TGCGCCAGCAGCCAAGAGTGGCAGGCGAACACTGAAGCTTTCTTT.

The chain recombines TRBV6-5 with TRBJ2-5; D call uncertain. Trimming left V 4 bases short and J 3 bases short, with 6 bases between. The CDR3 totals 12 residues. Germline-derived CDR1 and CDR2 are MNHEY and SVGAGI. CDR3 DNA sequence: TGTGCCAGCAGTTCCTACGAAGAGACCCAGTACTTC. Encoded protein: CASSSYEETQYF.

CDR3 nucleotides: TGTGCCAGTAGTATGCTAGCGGGGGGGCAAGGGAATGAGCAGTTCTTC. This sequence encodes CASSMLAGGQGNEQFF. The chain links TRBV19 to TRBJ2-1, with 12 positions matching TRBD2. V lost 3 bases to trimming and J lost 7 bases; unmatched junction nucleotides: 7. The CDR3 runs 16 residues. From germline, CDR1 is LNHDA and CDR2 SQIVND (reference sequence).

The V gene is TRBV29-1, the J gene TRBJ2-7; TRBD1 aligns across 8 bases. CDR1 is SQVTM, CDR2 ANQGSEA, per germline. This CDR3 has 15 amino acids. J lost 4 bases, V lost 7 bases, and 15 bases had no gene match. CDR3 loop: CSAGGPHRGMYEQYF. The CDR3 DNA sequence: TGCAGCGCCGGAGGGCCCCACAGGGGGATGTACGAGCAGTACTTC.

This clone has only a few counts. V and J are TRBV11-2 and TRBJ2-7, with 8 bases identical to TRBD2. This CDR3 has 14 residues. The V segment lost 5 bases and the J segment 2 bases; nucleotides outside the gene matches: 5. Germline V lookup: CDR1 SGHAT, CDR2 FQNNGV. The DNA for the CDR3 is TGTGCCAGCAGCCCCGGGGGGGGCACCTACGAGCAGTACTTC. It codes for CASSPGGGTYEQYF. Complete variable domain (other parts from reference TRBV11-2 and TRBJ2-7): EAGVAQSPRYKIIEKRQSVAFWCNPISGHATLYWYQQILGQGPKLLIQFQNNGVVDDSQLPKDRFSAERLKGVDSTLKIQPAKLEDSAVYLCASSPGGGTYEQYFGPGTRLTVT.

This chain connects TRBV14 to TRBJ1-2; the match to TRBD1 covers 7 bases. J was trimmed by 3 bases and V by 4 bases; bases with no gene match: 8. The germline V gene encodes CDR1 SGHDN and CDR2 FVKESK. The CDR3 runs 15 residues. CDR3 loop: CASSPPDRYYYGYTF. DNA for the CDR3: TGTGCCAGCAGCCCCCCGGACAGGTACTACTATGGCTACACCTTC.

This clone appeared once. The rearrangement uses TRBV2 and TRBJ1-1; TRBD1 matches 8 bases. This CDR3 has 13 amino acids. J gave up 4 bases and V 6 bases, and 4 bases lay outside the gene matches. Germline CDR1 SNHLY, CDR2 FYNNEI. The CDR3 loop is CASRATGGTEAFF. CDR3 sequence (DNA): TGTGCCAGCAGGGCTACAGGGGGCACTGAAGCTTTCTTT. The full variable domain, in which reference TRBV2 and TRBJ1-1 provide the parts outside the CDR3, is EPEVTQTPSHQVTQMGQEVILRCVPISNHLYFYWYRQILGQKVEFLVSFYNNEISEKSEIFDDQFSVERPDGSNFTLKIRSTKLEDSAMYFCASRATGGTEAFFGQGTRLTVV.

The V gene is TRBV10-3, the J gene TRBJ1-1; perhaps TRBD1 as D (6 bases). The CDR3 extends over 14 amino acids. V lost 4 bases, J lost 7 bases, and 16 bases lay in between. CDR1 and CDR2 (germline): ENHRY, SYGVKD. The CDR3 region has the DNA TGTGCCATCAGTGGTCGTACAGGGTCATATGAAGCTTTCTTT. It translates to CAISGRTGSYEAFF.

The V gene is TRBV19, the J gene TRBJ1-5; D is unresolved. V lost 1 base, J lost 5 bases, and 6 bases lay in between. Per the germline V gene, CDR1 is LNHDA and CDR2 is SQIVND (reference sequence). The CDR3 spans 13 residues. CDR3 amino acids: CASSIARDQPQHF. DNA of the CDR3: TGTGCCAGTAGTATAGCCCGAGATCAGCCCCAGCATTTT.

The chain employs TRBV15 and TRBJ2-7, with 9 bases identical to TRBD1. Germline V gene data show CDR1 as LNHNV and CDR2 as YYDKDF (reference sequence). The junction had 7 bases not matched to a gene; V was cut back by 5 bases and J by 5 bases. The CDR3 length is 14 residues. The CDR3 DNA is TGTGCCACCAGCGGAGGGGGACAGGGCCACGAGCAGTACTTC. It specifies CATSGGGQGHEQYF.

The gene calls are TRBV7-9 and TRBJ1-2, with a weak D call TRBD1 (6 bases). The V gene lost 5 bases and the J gene lost 4 bases, with 11 bases spanning the gap. Germline-derived CDR1 and CDR2 are SEHNR and FQNEAQ (reference sequence). The CDR3 totals 13 residues. For the CDR3, the DNA is TGTGCCAGCAGCCAGGGACACCTCTATGGCTACACCTTC. Translation gives CASSQGHLYGYTF.

V gene TRBV19 combines with J gene TRBJ2-6, with TRBD2 as a possible D gene (7 bases). The CDR3 spans 17 residues. Germline-derived CDR1 and CDR2 are LNHDA and SQIVND (reference sequence). The V and J ends lost 7 bases and 0 bases respectively, with 16 bases between them. CDR3 sequence (DNA): TGTGCCAGTAAGGTTGGGGGGGCGGGCTCTGGGGCCAACGTCCTGACTTTC. Protein product: CASKVGGAGSGANVLTF.

The V and J genes are TRBV6-5 and TRBJ1-5; D ambiguous. CDR1 and CDR2 (germline): MNHEY, SVGAGI. Trimming cost V 0 bases and J 4 bases, with 10 bases left between them. The CDR3 spans 15 residues. The CDR3: CASSYSRVGNQPQHF. CDR3 nucleotide sequence: TGTGCCAGCAGTTACTCGAGGGTAGGGAATCAGCCCCAGCATTTT.

The genes are TRBV6-6 and TRBJ2-2; 8 bases map to TRBD1. The V and J ends lost 5 bases and 5 bases, in that order; junction bases with no gene match: 4. The germline gives CDR1 MNHNY, CDR2 SVGAGI (reference sequence). There are 14 residues in the CDR3. CDR3 residues: CASSPRGRTGELFF. CDR3 bases: TGTGCCAGCAGTCCCAGGGGGCGGACCGGGGAGCTGTTTTTT.

The CDR3 DNA reads as TGTGCCAGCAGCTTAAATTCAGGCCCCTCTGGGGCCAACGTCCTGACTTTC. This codes for CASSLNSGPSGANVLTF. This chain connects TRBV7-2 to TRBJ2-6, with D unclear. Germline CDR1 is SGHTA and CDR2 is FQGNSA. This CDR3 has 17 amino acids. V was trimmed by 2 bases and J by 0 bases, leaving 11 bases between them.

The gene calls are TRBV27 and TRBJ2-7; D may be TRBD1 (5 bases). Germline V lookup: CDR1 MNHEY, CDR2 SMNVEV (reference sequence). V lost 3 bases, J lost 3 bases, and 12 bases lay in between. This CDR3 has 14 amino acids. This chain's CDR3 is CASSFSRGHYEQYF. The CDR3 DNA follows: TGTGCCAGCAGTTTCAGCCGCGGACACTACGAGCAGTACTTC.

V usage is TRBV19 and J usage is TRBJ2-1, with D possibly TRBD1 on 6 matching bases. CDR1 LNHDA and CDR2 SQIVND come from the germline V gene (reference sequence). The length of the CDR3 is 15 residues. V lost 5 bases to trimming and J lost 6 bases, with 17 bases between them. The CDR3 sequence is CASSFTGSKGNEQFF. In nucleotides, the CDR3 is TGTGCCAGTAGTTTTACAGGGTCTAAGGGCAATGAGCAGTTCTTC.

V usage is TRBV5-5 and J usage is TRBJ2-7; 8 positions agree with TRBD1. With 4 bases clipped from V and 3 bases from J, the junction kept 6 bases outside the gene matches. Germline V gene data show CDR1 as SGHKS and CDR2 as YYEKEE (reference sequence). The CDR3 is 14 amino acids. The chain's CDR3 is CASSPATGDYEQYF. For the CDR3, the DNA is TGTGCCAGCAGCCCCGCGACAGGGGACTACGAGCAGTACTTC.

This chain links TRBV9 with TRBJ2-3; TRBD2 aligns across 11 bases. This CDR3 contains 15 residues. The germline gives CDR1 SGDLS, CDR2 YYNGEE. With 7 bases clipped from V and 2 bases from J, the junction kept 6 bases outside the gene matches. CDR3 residues: CASAETSGDTDTQYF. Written as DNA, the CDR3 is TGTGCCAGCGCGGAGACTAGCGGGGACACAGATACGCAGTATTTT.

This rearrangement joins TRBV7-3 to TRBJ2-2, with 9 bases fitting TRBD1. The CDR3 has 16 amino acids. The trim removed 2 bases at V and 6 bases at J, leaving 7 bases unmatched. Germline CDR1 is SGHTA and CDR2 is FQGTGA. The CDR3 DNA reads as TGTGCCAGCAGCTTAGTTTTCGGGACAGGGCCCGGGGAGCTGTTTTTT. Translation gives CASSLVFGTGPGELFF.

The V gene is TRBV10-3, the J gene TRBJ2-3, with 8 bases identical to TRBD2. The V segment lost 5 bases and the J segment 3 bases; nucleotides outside the gene matches: 4. In germline, CDR1 is ENHRY, CDR2 SYGVKD. The CDR3 totals 14 residues. This CDR3 is CAISPGLETDTQYF. The CDR3 nucleotides are TGTGCCATCAGTCCGGGACTAGAGACAGATACGCAGTATTTT.

This clone was detected only a few times. V gene TRBV7-3 combines with J gene TRBJ1-1; weak D call: TRBD1 (6 bases). V dropped 4 bases and J dropped 1 base, with 10 bases sitting between them. CDR3 length: 14 residues. Per the germline V gene, CDR1 is SGHTA and CDR2 is FQGTGA. The chain's CDR3 is CASSSQGGNTEAFF. The CDR3 nucleotides are TGTGCCAGCAGCTCCCAAGGGGGGAACACTGAAGCTTTCTTT.

This chain uses TRBV11-2 with TRBJ2-7, with no clear D. The V gene lost 0 bases and the J gene lost 0 bases, with 6 bases spanning the gap. This CDR3 spans 14 amino acids. CDR1 and CDR2 (germline): SGHAT, FQNNGV. The CDR3 bases are TGTGCCAGCAGCTTAGATGTGCGCTCCTACGAGCAGTACTTC. Translating gives CASSLDVRSYEQYF. Combining the CDR3 with reference TRBV11-2 and TRBJ2-7 gives the whole variable domain EAGVAQSPRYKIIEKRQSVAFWCNPISGHATLYWYQQILGQGPKLLIQFQNNGVVDDSQLPKDRFSAERLKGVDSTLKIQPAKLEDSAVYLCASSLDVRSYEQYFGPGTRLTVT.

This chain joins TRBV5-1 and TRBJ1-4; 8 bases agree with TRBD1. The ends lost 0 bases at V and 0 bases at J; junction bases unmatched: 4. CDR1 is SGHRS and CDR2 is YFSETQ in the germline V gene. The CDR3 covers 17 residues. Here the CDR3 DNA reads TGCGCCAGCAGCTTGGACCCAGGGGGCTCAACTAATGAAAAACTGTTTTTT. Its translation is CASSLDPGGSTNEKLFF.

This chain links TRBV7-6 with TRBJ1-1; weak D call: TRBD1 (6 bases). The CDR3 is made up of 15 amino acids. Trimming cost V 3 bases and J 5 bases, with 16 bases left between them. Germline V CDR1 and CDR2: SGHVS, FNYEAQ. The CDR3 here is CASSLTEGVRTEAFF. The CDR3 region has the DNA TGTGCCAGCAGCTTGACAGAGGGGGTTAGGACTGAAGCTTTCTTT. Using reference TRBV7-6 and TRBJ1-1 for the parts outside the CDR3, the full variable domain is GAGVSQSPRYKVTKRGQDVALRCDPISGHVSLYWYRQALGQGPEFLTYFNYEAQQDKSGLPNDRFSAERPEGSISTLTIQRTEQRDSAMYRCASSLTEGVRTEAFFGQGTRLTVV.